This T cell receptor beta chain appears in the sequencing data of a study of CD8+CD57+ T cells in acquired aplastic anemia. Overall study: An average of approximately 3.4 ug of DNA was obtained from sorted CD4+ and CD8+ cells. Whole-study results and caveats: CD8+ Simpson's diversity did not differ significantly between patients and controls. In common between the patients and the controls were approximately 28 CD8+ CDR3 sequences.

TCR beta VDJ and CDR3 profiles were obtained from a genomic DNA template. TCRdb used MiXCR to reprocess the reads, holding one entry per CDR3 protein. The sample holds 150,000 to 200,000 distinct CDR3 sequences; 64% are singletons and the top ten take just over 45%. V lost 5 bases to trimming and J lost 1 base, with 14 bases between them. Per germline, CDR1 LNHDA and CDR2 SQIVND (reference sequence). CDR3 size: 15 residues. A note on this clonotype: Its matching antigen is unknown.

V gene TRBV19 combines with J gene TRBJ1-1; D is unclear. The TCR sequence derives from a human donor with severe aplastic anemia or a healthy control (not recorded which). The source material was sorted CD4+, CD8+, or CD8+CD57+ T cells (not recorded which) from PBMCs. CDR3 sequence reads: CASSLVLATNTEAFF. CDR3 coding DNA: TGTGCCAGTAGTCTTGTTCTGGCGACGAACACTGAAGCTTTCTTT.